Listed here are 18 T cell receptor beta chains from one sample, sequenced in a study of metastatic and nonmetastatic thyroid tumors (dated by TCRdb to about 2020). No treatment had been received by any patient before thyroid surgery. Receptors were amplified or captured by PCR. Reads for this sample came from an Illumina HiSeq 4000. TCRdb itself trimmed the public reads at Q25 with fastp, ran MiXCR and retained productive beta chains. This sample gives approximately 15,000 clones in total; 24% of them show up just once. The top ten clones comprise under 9.5% of the sample. Sequencing was done on a sample of tumor tissue. All receptors come from a female donor with papillary thyroid cancer or a benign thyroid nodule (not recorded which). Some clones in this sample may be carry-over from other donors' samples.

A few counts support this clone. The chain combines TRBV20-1 with TRBJ1-5; maybe TRBD1 (6 bases). Between the trimmed V and J ends, which lost 0 bases and 5 bases, there was a span of 20 bases. Germline assignment: CDR1 DFQATT and CDR2 SNEGSKA (reference sequence). This CDR3 has 17 amino acids. In nucleotides, the CDR3 is TGCAGTGCTAGAGATGAGGCAGGGGATAGTGCGGATCAGCCCCAGCATTTT. This encodes CSARDEAGDSADQPQHF.

This clone appeared many times. The chain employs TRBV12-5 and TRBJ1-1; D call uncertain. V lost 0 bases, J lost 1 base, and 21 bases lay in between. The CDR3 totals 19 residues. Germline V gene sequence: CDR1 LGHNT, CDR2 FRNRAP. The CDR3 coding sequence is TGTGCTAGTGGTTTGGTACTGAGTTTGAGACCCGCGCGGAACACTGAAGCTTTCTTT. Translation: CASGLVLSLRPARNTEAFF.

This clone was recorded once. The chain links TRBV4-1 to TRBJ2-7, with TRBD2 identical over 10 bases. The CDR3 runs to 16 residues. Germline V gene data show CDR1 as MGHRA and CDR2 as YSYEKL. V lost 2 bases and J lost 4; bases outside the gene matches: 8. The CDR3 DNA reads TGCGCCAGCAGCCAACCTGCAGGGACTAGCGAGTACGAGCAGTACTTC. Translated: CASSQPAGTSEYEQYF.

The chain is built from TRBV19 and TRBJ2-2; D perhaps matches TRBD1 (6 bases). CDR3 length equals 13 residues. Germline loops: CDR1 LNHDA, CDR2 SQIVND (reference sequence). V shed 5 bases and J shed 12 bases, with 16 bases lying between them. In DNA form, the CDR3 reads TGTGCCAGTAGTCAGGGGACGTCGGGGCAGCTGTTTTTT. Translation: CASSQGTSGQLFF.

By sample fraction, this clone is medium-sized (0.01 to 0.1%). This chain joins TRBV20-1 and TRBJ1-1; D is possibly TRBD1 (5 bases). Trimming cost V 4 bases and J 4 bases, with 16 bases left between them. The CDR3 runs 14 residues. Germline V gene sequence: CDR1 DFQATT, CDR2 SNEGSKA (reference sequence). As DNA, the CDR3 is TGCAGTGCTACCCACTACAGGTCTAGCACTGAAGCTTTCTTT. Its protein product is CSATHYRSSTEAFF.

The rearrangement uses TRBV19 and TRBJ2-2; 7 nucleotides agree with TRBD1. CDR1 and CDR2 (germline): LNHDA, SQIVND (reference sequence). Trimming cost V 5 bases and J 9 bases; bases outside gene matches: 9. CDR3 length equals 14 residues. The DNA for the CDR3 is TGTGCCAGTAGTCCCTGGGGGACAGTGCGGGAGCTGTTTTTT. Protein: CASSPWGTVRELFF.

This clone was counted a few times. The rearrangement joins TRBV19 to TRBJ2-7; 7 bases agree with TRBD2. CDR1 and CDR2 (germline): LNHDA, SQIVND (reference sequence). After removal of 1 base from V and 3 bases from J, the junction contained 6 bases not matched to a gene. CDR3 length equals 15 residues. CDR3 residues: CASSIAPGLRYEQYF. The CDR3, as DNA: TGTGCCAGTAGTATAGCCCCGGGACTACGCTACGAGCAGTACTTC.

This clone was seen a handful of times. This chain links TRBV9 with TRBJ1-2; no firm D call. Trimming took 2 bases from V and 5 from J, leaving 7 bases between them. Germline assignment: CDR1 SGDLS and CDR2 YYNGEE. CDR3 length: 12 residues. The DNA for the CDR3 is TGTGCCAGCAGCGTCTTAGGGTATGGCTACACCTTC. It yields the protein CASSVLGYGYTF.

This clone showed up many times. The chain carries TRBV20-1 and TRBJ2-1, with D tentatively TRBD1 or TRBD2 (5 bases each). Trimming removed 5 bases at V and 6 bases at J, with 20 bases between. Germline V gene lookup returns CDR1 DFQATT and CDR2 SNEGSKA (reference sequence). The CDR3 length is 15 residues. The CDR3 nucleotides read TGCAGTGCTGGGAATGCCGGGACCCCAGGCAATGAGCAGTTCTTC. Residues: CSAGNAGTPGNEQFF.

V usage is TRBV6-4 and J usage is TRBJ2-3; maybe TRBD2 (6 bases). Trimming shortened V by 2 bases and J by 0 bases, and 6 bases separated the two germline ends. This CDR3 comprises 14 residues. Germline loops: CDR1 MRHNA, CDR2 SNTAGT. The CDR3 here is CASSDSGSTDTQYF. CDR3 in DNA: TGTGCCAGCAGTGACAGCGGGAGCACAGATACGCAGTATTTT.

This clone was seen a single time. An end of the junction differs from the germline gene, which may be a read error. The chain employs TRBV4-3 and TRBJ2-7; 9 bases fit TRBD2. Germline V gene data show CDR1 as LGHNA and CDR2 as YSLEER. CDR3 length: 18 residues. Written as DNA, the CDR3 is TGCGCCAGCATCCCCCGAGTGGTGACTAGCGGACTCCACTACGATCAGTACTTC. This translates into CASIPRVVTSGLHYDQYF.

This clone was observed a handful of times. J is TRBJ1-1 and V is TRBV19; 8 positions agree with TRBD1. The CDR3 has 14 residues. Trimming cost V 5 bases and J 4 bases; bases outside gene matches: 6. Per germline, CDR1 LNHDA and CDR2 SQIVND (reference sequence). The CDR3 DNA follows: TGTGCCAGTAGTGTAATTGACAGGGGCACTGAAGCTTTCTTT. It translates to CASSVIDRGTEAFF.

By share, this clone counts as large (0.1 to 1%). The chain links TRBV6-2 or TRBV6-3 to TRBJ2-7; 11 nucleotides align to TRBD1. Per the germline V gene, CDR1 is MNHEY and CDR2 is SVGEGT. V trimming: 0 bases; J trimming: 6 bases; junction bases outside the gene matches: 1. CDR3 length: 14 amino acids. CDR3 residues: CASSYSGTGGEQYF. The CDR3 DNA is TGTGCCAGCAGTTACTCGGGGACAGGGGGCGAGCAGTACTTC.

By proportion, this clone is medium-sized. The chain employs TRBV6-2 or TRBV6-3 and TRBJ2-1, with 12 bases matching TRBD2. V was pared by 8 bases and J by 1 base, with 9 bases of the junction left unmatched. This CDR3 region has 17 residues. CDR1 is MNHEY, CDR2 SVGEGT, per germline. DNA of the CDR3: TGTGCCAGCGGGTGGACTAGCGGGACTTTTTCCTACAATGAGCAGTTCTTC. Translating it yields CASGWTSGTFSYNEQFF.

This clone was counted many times. The rearrangement links TRBV5-1 to TRBJ2-3; TRBD2 agrees at 16 bases. CDR3 length: 20 amino acids. The V gene end was trimmed by 1 base and the J gene end by 3 bases; junction bases not matched to a gene: 11. The germline V gene has CDR1 SGHRS and CDR2 YFSETQ. The CDR3 nucleotides are TGCGCCAGCAGCTTGTTCCGGAAGGGGACTAGCGGGAGGGGAACAGATACGCAGTATTTT. Protein: CASSLFRKGTSGRGTDTQYF.

This clone showed up just a few times. The J gene is TRBJ2-7, the V gene TRBV27; 10 bases match TRBD1. The CDR3 runs to 13 residues. V lost 5 bases and J lost 7; bases outside the gene matches: 5. Germline V gene lookup returns CDR1 MNHEY and CDR2 SMNVEV (reference sequence). DNA for the CDR3: TGTGCCAGCAGTAATGGGACAGGGGTAGAGCAGTACTTC. Protein product: CASSNGTGVEQYF.

This clone has at least ten counts. V gene TRBV30 combines with J gene TRBJ1-2, with D perhaps matching TRBD1 (5 bases). Germline-derived CDR1 and CDR2 are GTSNPN and SVGIG (reference sequence). This CDR3 has 14 residues. Trimming stripped 0 bases from V and 8 bases from J, with 16 bases between. The CDR3 DNA is TGTGCCTGGAGTGTACTGGAAGGGTCAGGGGGCTACACCTTC. Translation gives CAWSVLEGSGGYTF.

The chain links TRBV4-1 to TRBJ2-3; D is ambiguous. The CDR3 runs 17 residues. CDR1 is MGHRA, CDR2 YSYEKL, per germline. V was clipped by 1 base and J by 1 base, with 15 bases between them. CDR3: CASSQGYSSSRTDTQYF. The DNA of the CDR3 is TGCGCCAGCAGCCAAGGGTACTCGAGCTCGCGCACAGATACGCAGTATTTT.